This T cell receptor beta chain comes out of a study of Graves' ophthalmopathy and Graves' hyperthyroidism. Study as a whole: Upon initial diagnosis and before any treatment, peripheral blood was collected.

As the template, RNA transcripts were used to amplify TCR beta CDR3 regions. The authors performed first-round RT-PCR with HTBI primers and then a second-round multiplex PCR. One entry per CDR3 protein results from TCRdb running MiXCR on the multiplex PCR reads. The sample contains 600,000 to 950,000 distinct CDR3 sequences, 40% of which appear only once. The germline gives CDR1 LNHDA, CDR2 SQIVND (reference sequence). The CDR3 length is 15 residues. V gave up 7 bases and J gave up 6 bases, with 19 bases separating them. This clonotype showed up just a few times. The source material was peripheral blood. J is TRBJ1-5 and V is TRBV19; a possible D gene is TRBD1 (5 bases). The sequence was obtained from an adult man with Graves' ophthalmopathy. CDR3 protein: CASKGDWMGGQPQHF. For the CDR3, the DNA is TGTGCCAGTAAGGGCGATTGGATGGGGGGTCAGCCCCAGCATTTT.